Below are 29 T cell receptor beta chains sequenced from a single sample in a study of spatial heterogeneity in lung cancer. The time point denotes: sample taken at primary tumor resection. Researchers sequenced whole RNA taken from tumor, nontumor lung or frozen PBMC without sorting. In TCRdb, the 5' RACE reads were re-called with MiXCR into one record per CDR3 protein. The table shows some 64,000 distinct CDR3 sequences, with about 8% occurring only once. Sequences were derived from PBMCs, sampled at surgery. The source is a female donor with early-stage non-small cell lung cancer.

The rearrangement joins TRBV7-9 to TRBJ2-1, with D unresolved. This CDR3 comprises 13 residues. Germline V CDR1 and CDR2: SEHNR, FQNEAQ (reference sequence). V was trimmed by 4 bases and J by 4 bases, leaving 8 bases between them. In DNA form, the CDR3 reads TGTGCCAGCAGCTACGGTGGGTACAATGAGCAGTTCTTC. It codes for CASSYGGYNEQFF. The full variable domain, its missing parts supplied by reference TRBV7-9 and TRBJ2-1, is DTGVSQNPRHKITKRGQNVTFRCDPISEHNRLYWYRQTLGQGPEFLTYFQNEAQLEKSRLLSDRFSAERPKGSFSTLEIQRTEQGDSAMYLCASSYGGYNEQFFGPGTRLTVL.

There are many counts of this clonotype. The V and J genes are TRBV24-1 and TRBJ2-1; 9 positions agree with TRBD1. CDR3 size: 15 residues. The germline gives CDR1 KGHDR, CDR2 SFDVKD. Losses at the gene ends were 7 bases for V and 6 bases for J; bases not matched to a gene: 9. The CDR3 bases are TGTGCCACCAGCGTCCGGGACAGGGTGGTCAATGAGCAGTTCTTC. This encodes CATSVRDRVVNEQFF.

The chain recombines TRBV7-2 with TRBJ2-5; D is perhaps TRBD1 or TRBD2 (5 bases each). The V end lost 2 bases, the J end lost 5 bases, and 18 bases lay between the germline ends. This CDR3 has 16 residues. Per germline, CDR1 SGHTA and CDR2 FQGNSA. CDR3: CASSLTGRRGQETQYF. For the CDR3, the DNA is TGTGCCAGCAGCTTAACGGGACGGAGAGGGCAGGAGACCCAGTACTTC.

The chain employs TRBV27 and TRBJ1-3, with D possibly being TRBD1 (5 bases). Trimming stripped 6 bases from V and 0 bases from J, with 12 bases between. From germline, CDR1 is MNHEY and CDR2 SMNVEV (reference sequence). There are 15 residues in the CDR3. The CDR3 loop is CASSRDRSSGNTIYF. In nucleotides, the CDR3 is TGTGCCAGCAGCCGGGACCGCTCCTCTGGAAACACCATATATTTT.

In this sample, this clonotype turned up a few times. The chain uses TRBV4-2 and TRBJ2-4; no clear D. Germline V gene data show CDR1 as LGHNA and CDR2 as YNFKEQ. CDR3 size: 14 residues. Trimming stripped 1 base from V and 0 bases from J, with 4 bases between. The CDR3 DNA reads TGTGCCAGCAGCCAAGCTGCAGCCAAAAACATTCAGTACTTC. Amino acid sequence: CASSQAAAKNIQYF.

This clonotype was detected many times. The CDR3 spells CASSEVGNYGYTF. The CDR3 DNA sequence: TGTGCCAGCAGTGAAGTTGGTAACTATGGCTACACCTTC. The gene calls are TRBV2 and TRBJ1-2; unclear D gene. V dropped 1 base and J dropped 1 base, with 4 bases sitting between them. Germline assignment: CDR1 SNHLY and CDR2 FYNNEI. The CDR3 covers 13 residues.

This clonotype was observed at least ten times. The chain combines TRBV3-1 with TRBJ1-1, with 9 positions matching TRBD1. Germline lookup yields CDR1 LGHDT and CDR2 YNNKEL (reference sequence). This CDR3 comprises 17 residues. Trimming took 0 bases from V and 6 from J; bases not matched to a gene: 11. The CDR3 sequence is CASSQDTGGANRPEAFF. CDR3 sequence (DNA): TGTGCCAGCAGCCAAGACACAGGGGGCGCGAATCGCCCTGAAGCTTTCTTT.

This clonotype was detected only a few times. The V and J genes are TRBV18 and TRBJ1-1; no definite D call. Germline V CDR1 and CDR2: KGHSH, LQKENI. The CDR3 has 15 amino acids. Trimming removed 0 bases from V and 5 bases from J, with 13 bases in between. The CDR3 here is CASSPPSGVGTEAFF. In nucleotides, the CDR3 is TGTGCCAGCTCACCACCGTCGGGAGTCGGTACTGAAGCTTTCTTT.

The genes are TRBV6-4 and TRBJ2-1, with 9 bases aligning to TRBD2. CDR1 and CDR2 from the germline V gene are MRHNA and SNTAGT. V gave up 0 bases and J gave up 1 base; unmatched junction bases: 4. The CDR3 has 17 residues. CDR3 protein: CASSDSISGSSYNEQFF. DNA of the CDR3: TGTGCCAGCAGTGACTCCATTAGCGGGAGTTCCTACAATGAGCAGTTCTTC.

This clonotype was observed at least ten times. The chain is built from TRBV7-2 and TRBJ2-1; D possibly corresponds to TRBD1 (5 bases). This CDR3 comprises 13 residues. V shed 5 bases and J shed 8 bases, with 13 bases lying between them. Germline values: CDR1 SGHTA, CDR2 FQGNSA. The CDR3 protein is CASSVASRDEQFF. The CDR3 nucleotides read TGTGCCAGCAGCGTCGCCAGCAGGGATGAGCAGTTCTTC.

In its sample, this clonotype was seen many times. The genes are TRBV24-1 and TRBJ2-2; tentatively, D is TRBD1 (5 bases). The CDR3 contains 15 residues. Germline V gene data show CDR1 as KGHDR and CDR2 as SFDVKD. The germline V and J ends were trimmed by 0 bases and 5 bases, with 9 bases remaining between them. The CDR3: CATSDLGAGTGELFF. CDR3 in DNA: TGTGCCACCAGTGATTTGGGTGCAGGGACCGGGGAGCTGTTTTTT.

This clonotype was recorded many times. The chain is built from TRBV9 and TRBJ2-4; D not certain. Germline-derived CDR1 and CDR2 are SGDLS and YYNGEE. The V end was cut by 5 bases, the J end by 1 base, with 19 bases between. The CDR3 is 17 amino acids. The CDR3 DNA follows: TGTGCCAGCAGTTCTAAGGGCGGAGACATGGCCAAAAACATTCAGTACTTC. This codes for CASSSKGGDMAKNIQYF.

The V and J genes are TRBV5-1 and TRBJ2-6; 7 bases are a match to TRBD1. This CDR3 has 17 residues. Germline CDR1 and CDR2: SGHRS and YFSETQ. Unmatched junction bases numbered 5, after V lost 2 bases and J lost 0 bases. Written as DNA, the CDR3 is TGCGCCAGCAGCTTAGGACAGGAGTTCTCTGGGGCCAACGTCCTGACTTTC. Protein sequence: CASSLGQEFSGANVLTF. Drawing the rest from reference TRBV5-1 and TRBJ2-6, the complete variable domain is KAGVTQTPRYLIKTRGQQVTLSCSPISGHRSVSWYQQTPGQGLQFLFEYFSETQRNKGNFPGRFSGRQFSNSRSEMNVSTLELGDSALYLCASSLGQEFSGANVLTFGAGSRLTVL.

V is TRBV5-1 and J is TRBJ2-1; the D is unclear. CDR1 is SGHRS and CDR2 is YFSETQ in the germline V gene. The V end was cut by 4 bases, the J end by 3 bases, with 11 bases between. The CDR3 length is 14 residues. The CDR3, as DNA: TGCGCCAGCAGCCCCCTACAAATCTACAATGAGCAGTTCTTC. This encodes CASSPLQIYNEQFF.

This clonotype has more than one count but fewer than ten. The V and J genes are TRBV10-3 and TRBJ1-2; D not resolved. V was cut by 6 bases and J by 6 bases, with 14 bases left in between. There are 13 residues in the CDR3. Per the germline V gene, CDR1 is ENHRY and CDR2 is SYGVKD. In DNA form, the CDR3 reads TGTGCCATCAGCCCTAGCGAGGTCCATGGCTACACCTTC. It yields the protein CAISPSEVHGYTF.

This clonotype was picked up many times. This rearrangement joins TRBV7-3 to TRBJ2-5, with D hard to call. Trimming removed 5 bases from V and 3 bases from J, with 10 bases in between. This CDR3 has 13 residues. Germline V gene lookup returns CDR1 SGHTA and CDR2 FQGTGA. In nucleotides, the CDR3 is TGTGCCAGCAGCAAAGGGTCAGAAGAGACCCAGTACTTC. This sequence encodes CASSKGSEETQYF.

This clonotype was recorded many times. The CDR3 DNA reads TGTGCCACCAGTGATTTTCCAGGGGGCTATGGCTACACCTTC. Its translation: CATSDFPGGYGYTF. The genes are TRBV24-1 and TRBJ1-2; the match to TRBD1 covers 7 bases. Germline CDR1 is KGHDR and CDR2 is SFDVKD. Losses at the gene ends were 1 base for V and 4 bases for J; bases not matched to a gene: 2. The CDR3 is 14 amino acids.

Many counts were recorded for this clonotype. The rearrangement uses TRBV20-1 and TRBJ2-1; 10 positions match TRBD2. Germline CDR1 and CDR2: DFQATT and SNEGSKA (reference sequence). Trimming cost V 4 bases and J 0 bases; bases outside gene matches: 6. The CDR3 totals 16 residues. CDR3 residues: CSAIGLAASSYNEQFF. CDR3 coding DNA: TGCAGTGCTATAGGACTAGCGGCAAGCTCCTACAATGAGCAGTTCTTC.

This clonotype was seen ten or more times. The chain employs TRBV7-6 and TRBJ2-5, with D tentatively TRBD1 (6 bases). The length of the CDR3 is 16 residues. Trimming pared 4 bases from V and 1 base from J, leaving 16 bases between. CDR1 SGHVS and CDR2 FNYEAQ come from the germline V gene. CDR3 DNA sequence: TGTGCCAGCAGCTCCTTGGGAAACAGGGCCCAAGAGACCCAGTACTTC. Residues: CASSSLGNRAQETQYF. The whole variable domain, remainder taken from reference TRBV7-6 and TRBJ2-5, is GAGVSQSPRYKVTKRGQDVALRCDPISGHVSLYWYRQALGQGPEFLTYFNYEAQQDKSGLPNDRFSAERPEGSISTLTIQRTEQRDSAMYRCASSSLGNRAQETQYFGPGTRLLVL.

The genes are TRBV5-1 and TRBJ1-1, with D possibly matching TRBD1 (5 bases). CDR1 is SGHRS and CDR2 is YFSETQ in the germline V gene. Trimming took off 3 bases at V and 1 base at J, with 13 bases between the two ends. This CDR3 has 15 amino acids. CDR3 bases: TGCGCCAGCAGCTGGTCCGGGACGGAGAACACTGAAGCTTTCTTT. The encoded protein is CASSWSGTENTEAFF.

This clonotype showed up many times. The rearrangement links TRBV7-3 to TRBJ2-3; 9 bases fit TRBD2. V lost 3 bases, J lost 0 bases, and 4 bases stayed unmatched. The CDR3 covers 16 residues. CDR1 and CDR2 from the germline V gene are SGHTA and FQGTGA. In DNA, the CDR3 is TGTGCCAGCAGCTTCTTTAGCGGGGGAAGCACAGATACGCAGTATTTT. It translates to CASSFFSGGSTDTQYF.

The chain joins TRBV7-8 to TRBJ2-5; 7 positions agree with TRBD2. The CDR3 runs to 15 residues. From germline, CDR1 is SGHVS and CDR2 FQNEAQ. The junction had 11 bases not matched to a gene; V was cut back by 5 bases and J by 5 bases. CDR3 amino acids: CASSLVGGGRETQYF. DNA for the CDR3: TGTGCCAGCAGCCTGGTTGGCGGGGGACGGGAGACCCAGTACTTC.

The chain employs TRBV28 and TRBJ1-4; D may be TRBD1 (5 bases). Germline V gene lookup returns CDR1 MDHEN and CDR2 SYDVKM. The CDR3 spans 15 residues. Trimming took off 7 bases at V and 7 bases at J, with 19 bases between the two ends. This CDR3 is CASTTVGQGFEKLFF. The CDR3 nucleotides are TGTGCCAGCACCACAGTTGGGCAGGGCTTTGAAAAACTGTTTTTT.

Only a few counts were recorded for this clonotype. The V call is TRBV6-6, the J call TRBJ2-3, with TRBD2 matching 12 bases. The CDR3 is 16 amino acids. V lost 7 bases to trimming and J lost 4 bases; unmatched junction nucleotides: 9. Germline assignment: CDR1 MNHNY and CDR2 SVGAGI (reference sequence). CDR3 sequence reads: CASTRWTSGNPDTQYF. The CDR3 DNA reads as TGTGCCAGCACTAGATGGACTAGCGGGAATCCAGATACGCAGTATTTT.

The chain carries TRBV18 and TRBJ2-7; 8 nucleotides match TRBD1. Looked up from germline, CDR1 is KGHSH and CDR2 is LQKENI. Trimming at V came to 3 bases and at J to 5 bases, leaving 3 bases not matched to a gene. This CDR3 has 13 amino acids. CDR3 coding DNA: TGTGCCAGCTCACCGGACAGGGACGACGAGCAGTACTTC. Amino acid sequence: CASSPDRDDEQYF.

The chain links TRBV7-9 to TRBJ2-5; perhaps TRBD2 as D (7 bases). The CDR3 has 17 amino acids. V shed 3 bases and J shed 0 bases, with 17 bases lying between them. The germline CDR1 and CDR2 sequences are SEHNR and FQNEAQ (reference sequence). The CDR3 reads CASSFDIGGRYQETQYF. CDR3 DNA sequence: TGTGCCAGCAGCTTCGATATCGGGGGGCGGTACCAAGAGACCCAGTACTTC.

In its sample, this clonotype was seen many times. This rearrangement joins TRBV11-2 to TRBJ2-3; TRBD2 is a possible D gene (6 bases). Germline-derived CDR1 and CDR2 are SGHAT and FQNNGV. Deletions cut 5 bases from V and 3 bases from J, with 15 bases between. The CDR3 is made up of 15 amino acids. This CDR3 is CASSILLAVTDTQYF. The DNA for the CDR3 is TGTGCCAGCAGCATACTCTTAGCGGTAACAGATACGCAGTATTTT.

This clonotype appeared a few times. The V and J genes are TRBV10-3 and TRBJ2-1; D is undetermined. V was shortened by 6 bases and J by 5 bases, with 5 bases between the two germline ends. Germline CDR1 and CDR2: ENHRY and SYGVKD. The CDR3 spans 11 residues. The CDR3 spells CAIRVNNEQFF. In DNA, the CDR3 is TGTGCCATCAGGGTGAACAATGAGCAGTTCTTC.

The table lists this clonotype with many counts. The chain joins TRBV7-2 to TRBJ1-5, with TRBD1 matching 7 bases. The V gene end was trimmed by 2 bases and the J gene end by 6 bases; junction bases not matched to a gene: 4. The germline V gene has CDR1 SGHTA and CDR2 FQGNSA. CDR3 size: 14 residues. CDR3 nucleotides: TGTGCCAGCAGCTTAAGACAGGGCCCTCAGCCCCAGCATTTT. It is translated as CASSLRQGPQPQHF.